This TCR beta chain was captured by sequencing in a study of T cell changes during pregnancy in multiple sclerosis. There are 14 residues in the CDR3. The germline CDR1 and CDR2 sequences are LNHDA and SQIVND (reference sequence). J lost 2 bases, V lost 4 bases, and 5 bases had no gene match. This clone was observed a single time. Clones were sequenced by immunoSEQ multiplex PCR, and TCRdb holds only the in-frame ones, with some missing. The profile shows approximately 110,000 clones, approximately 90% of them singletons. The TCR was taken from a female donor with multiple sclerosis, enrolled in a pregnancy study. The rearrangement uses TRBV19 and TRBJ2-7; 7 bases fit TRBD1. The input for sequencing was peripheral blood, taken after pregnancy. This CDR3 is CASSTTGAPYEQYF. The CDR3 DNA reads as TGTGCCAGTAGTACTACAGGGGCCCCCTACGAGCAGTACTTC.